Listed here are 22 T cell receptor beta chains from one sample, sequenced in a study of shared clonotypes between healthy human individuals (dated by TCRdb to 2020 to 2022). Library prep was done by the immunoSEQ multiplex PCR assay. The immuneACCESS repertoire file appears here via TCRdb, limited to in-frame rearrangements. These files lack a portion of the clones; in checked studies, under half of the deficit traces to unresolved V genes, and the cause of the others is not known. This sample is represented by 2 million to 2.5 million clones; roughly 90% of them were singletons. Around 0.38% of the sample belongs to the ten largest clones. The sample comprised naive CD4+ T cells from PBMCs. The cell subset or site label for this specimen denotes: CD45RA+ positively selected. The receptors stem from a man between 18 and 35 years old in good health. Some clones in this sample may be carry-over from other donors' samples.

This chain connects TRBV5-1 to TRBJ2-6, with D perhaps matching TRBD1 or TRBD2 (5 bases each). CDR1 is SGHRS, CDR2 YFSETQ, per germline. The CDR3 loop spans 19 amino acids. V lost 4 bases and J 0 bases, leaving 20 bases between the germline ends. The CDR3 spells CASSALFRGAPSGANVLTF. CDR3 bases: TGCGCCAGCAGCGCCCTATTTCGGGGCGCCCCCTCTGGGGCCAACGTCCTGACTTTC.

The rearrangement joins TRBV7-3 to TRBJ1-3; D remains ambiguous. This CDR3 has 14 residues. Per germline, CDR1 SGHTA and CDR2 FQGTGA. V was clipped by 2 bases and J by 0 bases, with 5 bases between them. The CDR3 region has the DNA TGTGCCAGCAGCTTACAGAGCTCTGGAAACACCATATATTTT. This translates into CASSLQSSGNTIYF.

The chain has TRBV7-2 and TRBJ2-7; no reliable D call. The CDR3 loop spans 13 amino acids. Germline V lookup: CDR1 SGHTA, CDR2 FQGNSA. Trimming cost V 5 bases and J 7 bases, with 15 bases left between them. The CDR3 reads CASSPRIGWEQYF. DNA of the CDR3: TGTGCCAGCAGCCCTAGAATAGGGTGGGAGCAGTACTTC.

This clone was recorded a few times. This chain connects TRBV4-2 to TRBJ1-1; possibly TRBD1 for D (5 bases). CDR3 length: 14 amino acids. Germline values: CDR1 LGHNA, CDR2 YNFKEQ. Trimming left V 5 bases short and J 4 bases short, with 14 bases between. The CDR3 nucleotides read TGTGCCAGCAGCGAAACAGGTCCCAGCACTGAAGCTTTCTTT. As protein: CASSETGPSTEAFF.

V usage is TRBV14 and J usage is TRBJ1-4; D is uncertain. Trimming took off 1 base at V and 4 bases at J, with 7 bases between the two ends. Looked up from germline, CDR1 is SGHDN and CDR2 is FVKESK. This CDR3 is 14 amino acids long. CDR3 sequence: CASSQVRDNEKLFF. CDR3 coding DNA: TGTGCCAGCAGCCAAGTAAGGGATAATGAAAAACTGTTTTTT. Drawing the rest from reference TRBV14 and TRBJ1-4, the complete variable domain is EAGVTQFPSHSVIEKGQTVTLRCDPISGHDNLYWYRRVMGKEIKFLLHFVKESKQDESGMPNNRFLAERTGGTYSTLKVQPAELEDSGVYFCASSQVRDNEKLFFGSGTQLSVL.

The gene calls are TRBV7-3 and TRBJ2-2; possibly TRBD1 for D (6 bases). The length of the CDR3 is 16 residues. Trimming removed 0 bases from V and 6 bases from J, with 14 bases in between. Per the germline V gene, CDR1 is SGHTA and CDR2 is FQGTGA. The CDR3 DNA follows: TGTGCCAGCAGCTTAACCGTCTTCAGGGGAGCCGGGGAGCTGTTTTTT. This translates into CASSLTVFRGAGELFF.

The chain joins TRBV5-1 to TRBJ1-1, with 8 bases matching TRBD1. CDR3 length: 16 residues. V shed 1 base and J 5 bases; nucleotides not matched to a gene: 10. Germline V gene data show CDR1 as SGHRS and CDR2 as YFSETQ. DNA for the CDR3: TGCGCCAGCAGCTTGTACGGCAGGGGGCTAAGTACTGAAGCTTTCTTT. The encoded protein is CASSLYGRGLSTEAFF.

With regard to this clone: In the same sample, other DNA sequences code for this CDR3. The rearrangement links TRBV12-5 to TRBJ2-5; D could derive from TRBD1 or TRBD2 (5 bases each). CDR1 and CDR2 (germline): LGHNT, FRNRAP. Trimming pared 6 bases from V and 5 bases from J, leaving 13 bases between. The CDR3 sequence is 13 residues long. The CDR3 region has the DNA TGTGCTAGTGGCCTAGCAGGGTCGGAGACCCAGTACTTC. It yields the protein CASGLAGSETQYF.

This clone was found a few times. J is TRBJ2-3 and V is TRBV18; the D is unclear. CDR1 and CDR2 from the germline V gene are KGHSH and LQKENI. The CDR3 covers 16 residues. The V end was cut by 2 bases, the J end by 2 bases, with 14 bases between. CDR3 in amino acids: CASSPSRPQITDTQYF. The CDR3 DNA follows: TGTGCCAGCTCACCAAGTAGACCACAGATCACAGATACGCAGTATTTT.

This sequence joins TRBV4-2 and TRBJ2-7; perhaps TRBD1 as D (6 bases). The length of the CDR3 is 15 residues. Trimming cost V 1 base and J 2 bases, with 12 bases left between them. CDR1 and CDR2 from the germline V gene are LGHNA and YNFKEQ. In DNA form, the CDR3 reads TGTGCCAGCAGCCAAGCCGCAGGGGCTACCTACGAGCAGTACTTC. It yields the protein CASSQAAGATYEQYF.

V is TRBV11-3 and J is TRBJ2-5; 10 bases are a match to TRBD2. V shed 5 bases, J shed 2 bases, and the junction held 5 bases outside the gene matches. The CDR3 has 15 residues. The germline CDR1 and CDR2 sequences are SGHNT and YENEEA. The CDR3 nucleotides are TGTGCCAGCAGCCTTGGACTAGCGGCACAAGAGACCCAGTACTTC. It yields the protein CASSLGLAAQETQYF.

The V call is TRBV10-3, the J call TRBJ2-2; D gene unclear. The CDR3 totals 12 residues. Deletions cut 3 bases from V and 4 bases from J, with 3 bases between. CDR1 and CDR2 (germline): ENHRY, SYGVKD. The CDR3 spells CAISDGTGELFF. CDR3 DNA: TGTGCCATCAGTGACGGCACCGGGGAGCTGTTTTTT.

The CDR3 DNA sequence: TGTGCCAGCAGTGGGTTGTTTGGGACTTCGAGCTCCTACGAGCAGTACTTC. Its translation is CASSGLFGTSSSYEQYF. The rearrangement joins TRBV6-1 to TRBJ2-7, with a weak D call TRBD2 (6 bases). Germline V gene data show CDR1 as MNHNS and CDR2 as SASEGT. Trimming cost V 4 bases and J 0 bases, with 19 bases left between them. The CDR3 covers 17 residues.

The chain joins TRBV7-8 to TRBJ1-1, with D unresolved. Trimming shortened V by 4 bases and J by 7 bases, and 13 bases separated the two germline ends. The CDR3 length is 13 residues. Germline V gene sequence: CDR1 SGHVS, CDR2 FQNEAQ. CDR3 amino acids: CASSSRSHIEAFF. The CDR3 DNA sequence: TGTGCCAGCAGCTCACGGTCGCATATTGAAGCTTTCTTT.

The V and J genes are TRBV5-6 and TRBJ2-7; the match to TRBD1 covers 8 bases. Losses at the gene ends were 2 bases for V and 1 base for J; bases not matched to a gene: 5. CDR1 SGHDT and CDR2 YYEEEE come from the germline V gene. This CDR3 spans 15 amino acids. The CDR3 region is CASSLTGGRSYEQYF. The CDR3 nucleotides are TGTGCCAGCAGCTTAACAGGGGGTCGATCCTACGAGCAGTACTTC. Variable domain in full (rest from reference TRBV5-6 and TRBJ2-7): DAGVTQSPTHLIKTRGQQVTLRCSPKSGHDTVSWYQQALGQGPQFIFQYYEEEERQRGNFPDRFSGHQFPNYSSELNVNALLLGDSALYLCASSLTGGRSYEQYFGPGTRLTVT.

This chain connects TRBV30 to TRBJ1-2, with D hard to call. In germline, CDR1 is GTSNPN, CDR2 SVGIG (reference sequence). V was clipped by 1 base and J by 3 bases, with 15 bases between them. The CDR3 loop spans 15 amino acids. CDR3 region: CAWSGRTDRYYGYTF. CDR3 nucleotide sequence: TGTGCCTGGAGTGGGAGGACGGACCGCTACTATGGCTACACCTTC.

CDR3 amino acids: CASSPWRGVGNEQFF. As DNA, the CDR3 is TGTGCCAGCAGTCCGTGGAGGGGGGTGGGCAATGAGCAGTTCTTC. The V and J genes are TRBV28 and TRBJ2-1; TRBD1 or TRBD2 may be the D gene (6 bases each). Trimming shortened V by 5 bases and J by 6 bases, and 17 bases separated the two germline ends. CDR3 length equals 15 residues. Germline CDR1 reads MDHEN; CDR2 reads SYDVKM.

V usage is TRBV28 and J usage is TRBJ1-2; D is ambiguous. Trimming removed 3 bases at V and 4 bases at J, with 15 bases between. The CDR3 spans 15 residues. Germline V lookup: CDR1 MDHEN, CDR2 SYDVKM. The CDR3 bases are TGTGCCAGCAGTTTCCCGCTAAGTCTATTCTATGGCTACACCTTC. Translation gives CASSFPLSLFYGYTF.

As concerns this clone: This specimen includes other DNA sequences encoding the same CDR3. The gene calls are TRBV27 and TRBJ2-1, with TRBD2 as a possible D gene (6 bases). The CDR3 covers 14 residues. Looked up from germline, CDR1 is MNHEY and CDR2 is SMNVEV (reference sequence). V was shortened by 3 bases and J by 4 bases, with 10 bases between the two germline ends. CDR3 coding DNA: TGTGCCAGCAGTTTTAGCGGCAGTTACAATGAGCAGTTCTTC. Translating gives CASSFSGSYNEQFF.

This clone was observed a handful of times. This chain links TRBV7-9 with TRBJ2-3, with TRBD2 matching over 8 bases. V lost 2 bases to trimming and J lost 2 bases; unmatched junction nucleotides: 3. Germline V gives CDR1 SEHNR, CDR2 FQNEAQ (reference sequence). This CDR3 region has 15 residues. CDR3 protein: CASSLTSGPTDTQYF. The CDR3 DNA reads TGTGCCAGCAGCTTAACTAGCGGCCCCACAGATACGCAGTATTTT.

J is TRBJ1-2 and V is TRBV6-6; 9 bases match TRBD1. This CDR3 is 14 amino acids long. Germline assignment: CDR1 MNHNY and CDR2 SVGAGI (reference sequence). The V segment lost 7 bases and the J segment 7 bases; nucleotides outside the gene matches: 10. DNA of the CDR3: TGTGCCAGCACCTTACAGGGGGCGGCAATTGGCTACACCTTC. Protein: CASTLQGAAIGYTF.

Here the CDR3 DNA reads TGTGCCAGCAGCCGTATCCGGGACAGGGTTGGGACCCAGTACTTC. Amino acid sequence: CASSRIRDRVGTQYF. The V call is TRBV7-9, the J call TRBJ2-5; 9 bases agree with TRBD1. Trimming took 5 bases from V and 7 from J; bases not matched to a gene: 11. CDR1 and CDR2 (germline): SEHNR, FQNEAQ (reference sequence). CDR3 size: 15 residues. The whole variable domain, filled in from reference TRBV7-9 and TRBJ2-5, reads DTGVSQNPRHKITKRGQNVTFRCDPISEHNRLYWYRQTLGQGPEFLTYFQNEAQLEKSRLLSDRFSAERPKGSFSTLEIQRTEQGDSAMYLCASSRIRDRVGTQYFGPGTRLLVL.